These T cell receptor beta chains were read from a single sample in a study of T cell responses to AZD1222 COVID-19 vaccine. Assay: immunoSEQ multiplex PCR; the TCRdb copy retains only in-frame clones and omits some. Of 110,000 to 150,000 clones listed, 89% are singletons. Sample: peripheral blood, taken on day 0 of AZD1222 vaccination. The receptor set was obtained from an adult in good health. The CDR3 runs from the conserved cysteine through the conserved F or W. A D gene is named only where the DNA matches it firmly. Part of the rows lack a size; the others show once, few, many or a class for expanded clones.

j_call: TRBJ2-2
d_call: NA
clone_size: NA
v_call: TRBV11-3
cdr3_length: 15
cdr3_aa: CASSFTRGNTGELFF
cdr3_nt: TGTGCCAGCAGCTTCACCAGGGGGAACACCGGGGAGCTGTTTTTT

j_call: TRBJ2-3
d_call: TRBD1
clone_size: NA
v_call: TRBV29-1
cdr3_length: 14
cdr3_aa: CSAGRGPGTDTQYF
cdr3_nt: TGCAGCGCCGGCAGGGGGCCCGGCACAGATACGCAGTATTTT

j_call: TRBJ1-6
d_call: NA
clone_size: NA
v_call: TRBV3-1/TRBV3-2
cdr3_length: 15
cdr3_aa: CASSQAQGVGSPLHF
cdr3_nt: TGTGCCAGCAGCCAAGCGCAGGGAGTCGGTTCACCCCTCCACTTT

j_call: TRBJ1-3
d_call: TRBD1
clone_size: once
v_call: TRBV11-2
cdr3_length: 16
cdr3_aa: CASSPRQGSSGNTIYF
cdr3_nt: TGTGCCAGCAGCCCAAGACAGGGTAGCTCTGGAAACACCATATATTTT

j_call: TRBJ2-1
d_call: NA
clone_size: few
v_call: TRBV3-1/TRBV3-2
cdr3_length: 14
cdr3_aa: CASSQDLFGNEQFF
cdr3_nt: TGTGCCAGCAGCCAAGATCTTTTCGGCAATGAGCAGTTCTTC

j_call: TRBJ2-5
d_call: TRBD2
clone_size: NA
v_call: TRBV5-4
cdr3_length: 14
cdr3_aa: CASSLTSGQETQYF
cdr3_nt: TGTGCCAGCAGCTTGACTAGCGGGCAAGAGACCCAGTACTTC

j_call: TRBJ1-6
d_call: NA
clone_size: NA
v_call: TRBV19
cdr3_length: 12
cdr3_aa: CASRRGDSPLHF
cdr3_nt: TGTGCCAGTAGAAGGGGTGATTCACCCCTCCACTTT

j_call: TRBJ1-2
d_call: NA
clone_size: NA
v_call: TRBV7-8
cdr3_length: 19
cdr3_aa: CASSFGTVRTVIANYGYTF
cdr3_nt: TGTGCCAGCAGCTTCGGGACGGTGAGGACAGTGATAGCTAACTATGGCTACACCTTC

j_call: TRBJ1-5
d_call: TRBD1
clone_size: once
v_call: TRBV4-2
cdr3_length: 14
cdr3_aa: CASSQTGGDQPQHF
cdr3_nt: TGTGCCAGCAGCCAAACAGGGGGCGATCAGCCCCAGCATTTT

j_call: TRBJ2-3
d_call: TRBD2
clone_size: NA
v_call: TRBV7-8
cdr3_length: 16
cdr3_aa: CASSLLSGRATDTQYF
cdr3_nt: TGTGCCAGCAGCTTACTTAGCGGGAGGGCCACAGATACGCAGTATTTT

j_call: TRBJ2-5
d_call: NA
clone_size: once
v_call: TRBV28
cdr3_length: 13
cdr3_aa: CASSFYRRQTQYF
cdr3_nt: TGTGCCAGCAGTTTTTACCGCCGCCAGACCCAGTACTTC

j_call: TRBJ1-1
d_call: NA
clone_size: once
v_call: TRBV3-1/TRBV3-2
cdr3_length: 14
cdr3_aa: CASSQKGVGIEAFF
cdr3_nt: TGTGCCAGCAGCCAGAAAGGGGTCGGGATAGAAGCTTTCTTT

j_call: TRBJ1-5
d_call: NA
clone_size: NA
v_call: TRBV28
cdr3_length: 15
cdr3_aa: CASRLAALYHQPQHF
cdr3_nt: TGTGCCAGCAGGTTGGCGGCTCTATACCATCAGCCCCAGCATTTT

j_call: TRBJ2-1
d_call: TRBD2
clone_size: once
v_call: TRBV19
cdr3_length: 15
cdr3_aa: CASSRRGEGLNEQFF
cdr3_nt: TGTGCCAGTAGCCGTCGAGGGGAGGGTCTGAATGAGCAGTTCTTC

j_call: TRBJ2-5
d_call: TRBD1
clone_size: once
v_call: TRBV6-1
cdr3_length: 17
cdr3_aa: CASSEGPGQSSRETQYF
cdr3_nt: TGTGCCAGCAGTGAAGGTCCGGGACAGTCGAGCCGAGAGACCCAGTACTTC

j_call: TRBJ1-5
d_call: TRBD1
clone_size: NA
v_call: TRBV19
cdr3_length: 18
cdr3_aa: CASSPGGQGAIGNQPQHF
cdr3_nt: TGTGCCAGTAGTCCGGGGGGACAGGGGGCGATTGGCAATCAGCCCCAGCATTTT

j_call: TRBJ2-7
d_call: NA
clone_size: NA
v_call: TRBV7-3
cdr3_length: 15
cdr3_aa: CASSLTGGRDYEQYF
cdr3_nt: TGTGCCAGCAGCTTAACGGGGGGCAGGGACTACGAGCAGTACTTC

j_call: TRBJ2-1
d_call: NA
clone_size: NA
v_call: TRBV29-1
cdr3_length: 11
cdr3_aa: CSVGETPRVFF
cdr3_nt: TGCAGCGTTGGTGAAACTCCACGGGTGTTCTTC

j_call: TRBJ1-1
d_call: TRBD1
clone_size: few
v_call: TRBV30
cdr3_length: 14
cdr3_aa: CAWRKDRENTEAFF
cdr3_nt: TGTGCCTGGCGAAAAGACAGGGAGAACACTGAAGCTTTCTTT

j_call: TRBJ2-7
d_call: TRBD2
clone_size: NA
v_call: TRBV10-2
cdr3_length: 15
cdr3_aa: CASSEGSGGSYEQYF
cdr3_nt: TGCGCCAGCAGTGAAGGTTCGGGGGGCTCCTACGAGCAGTACTTC

j_call: TRBJ2-7
d_call: NA
clone_size: NA
v_call: TRBV5-5
cdr3_length: 14
cdr3_aa: CASSGEDSSYEQYF
cdr3_nt: TGTGCCAGCAGCGGTGAGGACAGTTCCTACGAGCAGTACTTC

j_call: TRBJ1-2
d_call: NA
clone_size: once
v_call: TRBV6-4
cdr3_length: 11
cdr3_aa: CASSDFGGYTF
cdr3_nt: TGTGCCAGCAGTGACTTCGGTGGCTACACCTTC

j_call: TRBJ1-1
d_call: NA
clone_size: NA
v_call: TRBV29-1
cdr3_length: 13
cdr3_aa: CSVGVWGATEAFF
cdr3_nt: TGCAGCGTTGGAGTTTGGGGGGCCACTGAAGCTTTCTTT

j_call: TRBJ1-1
d_call: NA
clone_size: NA
v_call: TRBV14
cdr3_length: 16
cdr3_aa: CASSPVAATQNTEAFF
cdr3_nt: TGTGCCAGCAGCCCCGTGGCAGCCACGCAGAACACTGAAGCTTTCTTT

j_call: TRBJ2-7
d_call: TRBD2
clone_size: NA
v_call: TRBV28
cdr3_length: 14
cdr3_aa: CASSYLAGSYEQYF
cdr3_nt: TGTGCCAGCAGTTACCTAGCGGGATCCTACGAGCAGTACTTC

j_call: TRBJ1-1
d_call: NA
clone_size: NA
v_call: TRBV20-1
cdr3_length: 11
cdr3_aa: CSASRSTEAFF
cdr3_nt: TGCAGTGCTAGTCGTTCCACTGAAGCTTTCTTT

j_call: TRBJ2-5
d_call: NA
clone_size: NA
v_call: TRBV30
cdr3_length: 14
cdr3_aa: CAWGDTRGQETQYF
cdr3_nt: TGTGCCTGGGGAGATACCCGGGGCCAAGAGACCCAGTACTTC

j_call: TRBJ1-6
d_call: NA
clone_size: NA
v_call: TRBV2
cdr3_length: 15
cdr3_aa: CASSEGWVLNSPLHF
cdr3_nt: TGTGCCAGCAGTGAAGGATGGGTCCTAAATTCACCCCTCCACTTT

j_call: TRBJ1-3
d_call: TRBD1
clone_size: NA
v_call: TRBV11-2
cdr3_length: 15
cdr3_aa: CASSFHRGAGNTIYF
cdr3_nt: TGTGCCAGCAGCTTTCACAGGGGTGCGGGAAACACCATATATTTT

j_call: TRBJ2-5
d_call: NA
clone_size: NA
v_call: TRBV4-2
cdr3_length: 15
cdr3_aa: CASSQGDLAFETQYF
cdr3_nt: TGTGCCAGCAGCCAGGGTGATCTAGCATTCGAGACCCAGTACTTC

j_call: TRBJ2-5
d_call: NA
clone_size: NA
v_call: TRBV19
cdr3_length: 11
cdr3_aa: CASSIFETQYF
cdr3_nt: TGTGCCAGTAGTATTTTTGAGACCCAGTACTTC

j_call: TRBJ2-7
d_call: NA
clone_size: NA
v_call: TRBV30
cdr3_length: 20
cdr3_aa: CAWSVPIGHWWGESSYEQYF
cdr3_nt: TGTGCCTGGAGTGTACCAATTGGACATTGGTGGGGGGAAAGCTCCTACGAGCAGTACTTC

j_call: TRBJ2-1
d_call: TRBD1
clone_size: NA
v_call: TRBV30
cdr3_length: 14
cdr3_aa: CAWSQGVTYNEQFF
cdr3_nt: TGTGCCTGGAGTCAGGGGGTAACCTACAATGAGCAGTTCTTC

j_call: TRBJ2-3
d_call: TRBD2
clone_size: NA
v_call: TRBV6-5
cdr3_length: 15
cdr3_aa: CASSYSAGGADTQYF
cdr3_nt: TGTGCCAGCAGTTACAGCGCGGGAGGAGCAGATACGCAGTATTTT

j_call: TRBJ1-5
d_call: NA
clone_size: NA
v_call: TRBV6-6
cdr3_length: 18
cdr3_aa: CASSPRANPINGGQPQHF
cdr3_nt: TGTGCCAGCAGTCCACGGGCCAATCCGATCAATGGCGGGCAGCCCCAGCATTTT

j_call: TRBJ2-5
d_call: TRBD2
clone_size: NA
v_call: TRBV11-2
cdr3_length: 15
cdr3_aa: CASSPGLAGKETQYF
cdr3_nt: TGTGCCAGCAGCCCGGGACTAGCGGGGAAAGAGACCCAGTACTTC

j_call: TRBJ2-3
d_call: NA
clone_size: NA
v_call: TRBV7-9
cdr3_length: 14
cdr3_aa: CASSLVAGADTQYF
cdr3_nt: TGTGCCAGCAGCTTAGTAGCAGGGGCCGATACGCAGTATTTT